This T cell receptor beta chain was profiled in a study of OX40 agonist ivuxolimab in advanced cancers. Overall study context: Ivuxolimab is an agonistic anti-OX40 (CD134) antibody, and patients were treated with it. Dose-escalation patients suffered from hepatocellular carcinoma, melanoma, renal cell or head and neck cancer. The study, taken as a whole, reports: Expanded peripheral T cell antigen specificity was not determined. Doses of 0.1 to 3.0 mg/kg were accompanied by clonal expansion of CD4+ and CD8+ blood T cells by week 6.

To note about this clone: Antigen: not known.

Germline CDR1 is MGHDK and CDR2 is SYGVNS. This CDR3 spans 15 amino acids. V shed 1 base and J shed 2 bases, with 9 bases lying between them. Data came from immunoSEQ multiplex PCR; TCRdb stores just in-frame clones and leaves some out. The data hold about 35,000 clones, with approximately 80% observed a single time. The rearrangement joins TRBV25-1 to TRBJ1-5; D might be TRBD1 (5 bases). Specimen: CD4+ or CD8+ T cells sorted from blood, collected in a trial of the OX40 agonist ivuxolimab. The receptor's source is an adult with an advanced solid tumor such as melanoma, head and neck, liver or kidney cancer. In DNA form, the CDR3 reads TGTGCCAGCAGTGAATCGGGGGGGGGCAATCAGCCCCAGCATTTT. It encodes CASSESGGGNQPQHF.